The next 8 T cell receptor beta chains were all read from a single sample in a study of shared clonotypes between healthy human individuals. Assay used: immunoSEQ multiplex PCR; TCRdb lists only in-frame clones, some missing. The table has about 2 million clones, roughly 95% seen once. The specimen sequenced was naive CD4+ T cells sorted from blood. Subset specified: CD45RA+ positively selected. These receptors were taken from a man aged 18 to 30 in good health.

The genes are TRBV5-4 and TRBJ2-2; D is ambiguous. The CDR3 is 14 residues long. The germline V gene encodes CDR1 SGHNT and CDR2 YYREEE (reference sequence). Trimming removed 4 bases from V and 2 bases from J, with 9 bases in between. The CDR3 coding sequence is TGTGCCAGCAGCCGTAACTCAAACACCGGGGAGCTGTTTTTT. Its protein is CASSRNSNTGELFF.

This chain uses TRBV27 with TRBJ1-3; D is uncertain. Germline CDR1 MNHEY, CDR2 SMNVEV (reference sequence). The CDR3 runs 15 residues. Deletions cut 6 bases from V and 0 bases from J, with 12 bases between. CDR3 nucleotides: TGTGCCAGCAGGGCCTACATGAGCTCTGGAAACACCATATATTTT. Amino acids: CASRAYMSSGNTIYF.

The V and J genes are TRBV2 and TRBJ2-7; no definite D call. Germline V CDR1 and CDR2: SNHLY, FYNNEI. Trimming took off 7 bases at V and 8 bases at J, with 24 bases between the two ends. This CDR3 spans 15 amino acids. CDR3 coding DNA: TGTGCCAGCACCCGGTCGGGCTTGTCTACTTCACAGCAGTACTTC. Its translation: CASTRSGLSTSQQYF.

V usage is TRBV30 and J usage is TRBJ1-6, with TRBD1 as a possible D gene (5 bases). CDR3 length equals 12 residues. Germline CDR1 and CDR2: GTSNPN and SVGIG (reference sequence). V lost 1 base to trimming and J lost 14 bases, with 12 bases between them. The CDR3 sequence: CAWSGHGQTLHF. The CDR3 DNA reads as TGTGCCTGGAGTGGGCACGGACAAACCCTCCACTTT.

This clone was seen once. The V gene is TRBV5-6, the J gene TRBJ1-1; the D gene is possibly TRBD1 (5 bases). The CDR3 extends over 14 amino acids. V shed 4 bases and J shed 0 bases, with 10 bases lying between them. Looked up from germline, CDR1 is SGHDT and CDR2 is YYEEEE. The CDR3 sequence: CASSARQLNTEAFF. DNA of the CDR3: TGTGCCAGCAGCGCCCGACAGTTGAACACTGAAGCTTTCTTT.

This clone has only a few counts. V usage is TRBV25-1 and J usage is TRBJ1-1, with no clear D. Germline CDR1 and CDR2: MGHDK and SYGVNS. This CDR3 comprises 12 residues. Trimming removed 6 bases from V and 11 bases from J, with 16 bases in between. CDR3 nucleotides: TGTGCCAGCAGCTTGCCCGGAGGTGAGGCTTTCTTT. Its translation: CASSLPGGEAFF.

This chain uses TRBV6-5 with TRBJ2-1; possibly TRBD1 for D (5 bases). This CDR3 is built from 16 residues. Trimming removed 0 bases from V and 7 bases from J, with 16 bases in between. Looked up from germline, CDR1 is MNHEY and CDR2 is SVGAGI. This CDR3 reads CASSYSGRLGVNEQFF. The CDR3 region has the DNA TGTGCCAGCAGTTACTCGGGAAGGCTAGGGGTGAATGAGCAGTTCTTC.

The CDR3 coding sequence is TGTGCCAGCAGTGAACTGGACAGGGCGGGGAATGAGCAGTTCTTC. Its translation: CASSELDRAGNEQFF. This rearrangement joins TRBV6-1 to TRBJ2-1, with TRBD1 matching 8 bases. CDR1 is MNHNS, CDR2 SASEGT, per germline. The junction had 7 bases not matched to a gene; V was cut back by 2 bases and J by 7 bases. The CDR3 has 15 residues.